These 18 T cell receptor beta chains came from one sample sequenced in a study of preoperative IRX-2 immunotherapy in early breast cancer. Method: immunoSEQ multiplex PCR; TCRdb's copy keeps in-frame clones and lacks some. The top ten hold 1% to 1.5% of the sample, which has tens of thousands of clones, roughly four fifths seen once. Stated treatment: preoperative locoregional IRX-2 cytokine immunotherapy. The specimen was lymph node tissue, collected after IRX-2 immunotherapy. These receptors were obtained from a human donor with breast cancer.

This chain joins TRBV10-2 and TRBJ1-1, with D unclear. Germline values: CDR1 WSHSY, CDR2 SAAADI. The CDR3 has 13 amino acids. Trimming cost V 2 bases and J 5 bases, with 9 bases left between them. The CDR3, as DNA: TGCGCCAGCAGTGAGCAGGTTGGGACTGAAGCTTTCTTT. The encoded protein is CASSEQVGTEAFF.

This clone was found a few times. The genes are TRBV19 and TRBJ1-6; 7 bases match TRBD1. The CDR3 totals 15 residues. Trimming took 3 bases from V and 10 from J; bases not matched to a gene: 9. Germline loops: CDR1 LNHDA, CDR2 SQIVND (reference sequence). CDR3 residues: CASSIRQGGTSPLHF. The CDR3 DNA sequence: TGTGCCAGTAGTATTCGACAGGGAGGGACGTCACCCCTCCACTTT.

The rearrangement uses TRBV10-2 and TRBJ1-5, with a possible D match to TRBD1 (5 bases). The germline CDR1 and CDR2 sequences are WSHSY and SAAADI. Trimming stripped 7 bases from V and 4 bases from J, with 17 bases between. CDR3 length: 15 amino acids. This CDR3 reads CASTDGGRGNQPQHF. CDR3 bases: TGCGCCAGCACCGACGGAGGACGGGGGAATCAGCCCCAGCATTTT.

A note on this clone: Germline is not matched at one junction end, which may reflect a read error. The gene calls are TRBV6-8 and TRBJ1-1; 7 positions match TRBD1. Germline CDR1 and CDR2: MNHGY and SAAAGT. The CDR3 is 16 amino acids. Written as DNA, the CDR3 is TGTGCCATCAGTGGACAGGTGGAATATAGGAACACTGAAGCTTTCTTT. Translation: CAISGQVEYRNTEAFF.

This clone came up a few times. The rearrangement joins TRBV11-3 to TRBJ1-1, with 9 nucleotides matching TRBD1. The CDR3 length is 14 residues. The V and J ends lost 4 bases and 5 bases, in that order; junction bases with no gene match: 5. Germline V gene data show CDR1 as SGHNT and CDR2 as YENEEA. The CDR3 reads CASSSGQGRTEAFF. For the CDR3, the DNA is TGTGCCAGCAGCTCCGGACAGGGGAGGACTGAAGCTTTCTTT.

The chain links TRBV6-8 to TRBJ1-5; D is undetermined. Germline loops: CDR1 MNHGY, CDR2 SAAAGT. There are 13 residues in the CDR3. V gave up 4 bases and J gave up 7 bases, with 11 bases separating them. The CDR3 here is CASSFLSGQPQHF. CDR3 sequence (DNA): TGTGCCAGCAGTTTTTTATCAGGCCAGCCCCAGCATTTT.

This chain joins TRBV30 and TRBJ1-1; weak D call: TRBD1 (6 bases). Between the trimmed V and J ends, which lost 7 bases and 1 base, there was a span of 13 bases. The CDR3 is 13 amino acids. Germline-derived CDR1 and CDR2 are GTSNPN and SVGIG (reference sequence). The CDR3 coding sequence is TGTGCCTCATTTCTGGACAGGAACACTGAAGCTTTCTTT. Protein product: CASFLDRNTEAFF.

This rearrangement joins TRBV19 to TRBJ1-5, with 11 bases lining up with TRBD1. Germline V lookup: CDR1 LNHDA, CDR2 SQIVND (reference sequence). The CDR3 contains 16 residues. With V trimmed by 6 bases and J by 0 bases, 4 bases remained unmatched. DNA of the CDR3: TGTGCCAGTAGGGGGACAGGGGGTTATAGCAATCAGCCCCAGCATTTT. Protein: CASRGTGGYSNQPQHF.

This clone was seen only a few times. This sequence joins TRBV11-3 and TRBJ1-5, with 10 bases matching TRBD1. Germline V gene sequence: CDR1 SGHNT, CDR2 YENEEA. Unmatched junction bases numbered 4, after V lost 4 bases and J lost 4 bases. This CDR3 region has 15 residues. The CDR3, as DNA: TGTGCCAGCAGCTGGACAGGGGGTGCAAATCAGCCCCAGCATTTT. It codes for CASSWTGGANQPQHF.

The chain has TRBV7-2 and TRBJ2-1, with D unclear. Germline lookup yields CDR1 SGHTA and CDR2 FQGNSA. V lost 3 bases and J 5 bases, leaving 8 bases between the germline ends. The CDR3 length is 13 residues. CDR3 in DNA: TGTGCCAGCAGCTTCAGGCCCCACAATGAGCAGTTCTTC. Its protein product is CASSFRPHNEQFF.

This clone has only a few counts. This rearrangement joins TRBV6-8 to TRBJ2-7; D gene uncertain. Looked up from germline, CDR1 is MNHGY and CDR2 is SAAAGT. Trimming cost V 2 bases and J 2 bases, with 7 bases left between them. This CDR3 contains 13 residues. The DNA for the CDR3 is TGTGCCAGCAGTTACACAGTTGCCTACGAGCAGTACTTC. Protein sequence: CASSYTVAYEQYF.

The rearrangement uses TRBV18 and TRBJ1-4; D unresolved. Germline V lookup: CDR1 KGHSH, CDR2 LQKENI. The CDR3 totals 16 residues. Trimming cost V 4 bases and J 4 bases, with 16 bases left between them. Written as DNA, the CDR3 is TGTGCCAGCTCACAGGACTCCGGCGGGATTAATGAAAAACTGTTTTTT. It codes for CASSQDSGGINEKLFF.

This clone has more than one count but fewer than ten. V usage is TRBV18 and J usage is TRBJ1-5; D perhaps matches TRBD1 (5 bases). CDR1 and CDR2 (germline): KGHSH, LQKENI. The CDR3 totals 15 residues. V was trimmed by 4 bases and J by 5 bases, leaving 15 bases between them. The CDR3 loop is CASSRQGRVDQPQHF. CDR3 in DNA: TGTGCCAGCTCACGGCAGGGAAGAGTTGATCAGCCCCAGCATTTT.

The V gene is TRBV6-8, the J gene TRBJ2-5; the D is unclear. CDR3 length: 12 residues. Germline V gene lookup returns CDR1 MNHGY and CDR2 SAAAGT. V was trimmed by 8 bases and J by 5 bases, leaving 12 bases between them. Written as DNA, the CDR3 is TGTGCCAGCGGCAGATTGAAGGAGACCCAGTACTTC. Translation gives CASGRLKETQYF.

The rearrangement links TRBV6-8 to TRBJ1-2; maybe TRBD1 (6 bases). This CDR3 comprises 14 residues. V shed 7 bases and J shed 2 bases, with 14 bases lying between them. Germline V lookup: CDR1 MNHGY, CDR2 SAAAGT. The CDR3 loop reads CASTPGGLNYGYTF. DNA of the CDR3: TGTGCCAGCACTCCGGGGGGGCTGAACTATGGCTACACCTTC.

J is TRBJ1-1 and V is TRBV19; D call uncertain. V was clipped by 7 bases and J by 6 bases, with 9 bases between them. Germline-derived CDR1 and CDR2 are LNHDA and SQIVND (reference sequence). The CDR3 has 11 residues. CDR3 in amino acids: CASINLAEAFF. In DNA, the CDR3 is TGTGCCAGTATTAATTTGGCTGAAGCTTTCTTT.

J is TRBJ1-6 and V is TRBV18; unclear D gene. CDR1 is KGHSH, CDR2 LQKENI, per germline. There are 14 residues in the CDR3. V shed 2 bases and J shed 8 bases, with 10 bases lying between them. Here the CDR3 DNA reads TGTGCCAGCTCACCAGATCCCGGGGATTCACCCCTCCACTTT. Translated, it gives CASSPDPGDSPLHF.

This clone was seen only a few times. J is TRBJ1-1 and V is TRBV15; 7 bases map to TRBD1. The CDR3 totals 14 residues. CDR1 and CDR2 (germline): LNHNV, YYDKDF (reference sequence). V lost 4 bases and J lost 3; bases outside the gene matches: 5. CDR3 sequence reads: CATSTRGLDTEAFF. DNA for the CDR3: TGTGCCACCAGCACCAGGGGGTTGGACACTGAAGCTTTCTTT. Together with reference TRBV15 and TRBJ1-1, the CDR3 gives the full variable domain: DAMVIQNPRYQVTQFGKPVTLSCSQTLNHNVMYWYQQKSSQAPKLLFHYYDKDFNNEADTPDNFQSRRPNTSFCFLDIRSPGLGDTAMYLCATSTRGLDTEAFFGQGTRLTVV.